Shown below are 18 T cell receptor beta chains from a single sample sequenced in a study of T cell repertoires in aging, cancer and after chemotherapy. Peripheral blood genomic DNA, not sorted cells or RNA, was the template. Multiplex touch-down PCR with TRB-A/B primers amplified rearranged V-D-J TRB sequences. Using its own MiXCR run on the multiplex PCR reads, TCRdb lists one record per CDR3 protein. The sample consists of over 1,500 distinct CDR3 sequences, about a third of them appearing once. The material sequenced was blood. These receptors were collected from a human donor with a solid tumor.

By share, this clonotype counts as large. V usage is TRBV6-5 and J usage is TRBJ1-2, with no clear D. V lost 8 bases to trimming and J lost 1 base, with 8 bases between them. In germline, CDR1 is MNHEY, CDR2 SVGAGI. There are 12 residues in the CDR3. The CDR3 protein is CASRDGNYGYTF. CDR3 coding DNA: TGTGCCAGCCGTGACGGTAACTATGGCTACACCTTC.

This clonotype showed up just a few times. This chain uses TRBV5-5 with TRBJ1-1, with TRBD1 as a possible D gene (6 bases). The germline gives CDR1 SGHKS, CDR2 YYEKEE (reference sequence). This CDR3 comprises 15 residues. V lost 2 bases and J lost 1, with 12 bases in between. The CDR3 nucleotides read TGTGCCAGCAGCTTTTGGACAGCCACGAACACTGAAGCTTTCTTT. Protein product: CASSFWTATNTEAFF.

This clonotype was detected only a few times. The V and J genes are TRBV7-2 and TRBJ1-2, with unresolved D. Trimming removed 3 bases from V and 8 bases from J, with 13 bases in between. Germline lookup yields CDR1 SGHTA and CDR2 FQGNSA. CDR3 length: 13 residues. The CDR3 reads CASSFQPVGGYTF. The DNA for the CDR3 is TGTGCCAGCAGCTTCCAGCCAGTGGGCGGCTACACCTTC.

The gene calls are TRBV10-3 and TRBJ2-1; D may be TRBD2 (6 bases). Trimming took 5 bases from V and 8 from J, leaving 10 bases between them. Germline CDR1 reads ENHRY; CDR2 reads SYGVKD. The CDR3 loop spans 12 amino acids. CDR3 loop: CAISFREDEQFF. The CDR3 DNA is TGTGCCATCAGTTTTAGGGAGGATGAGCAGTTCTTC.

This clonotype was seen more than once but under ten times. Sequence at one end of the junction differs from germline and may be a read error. The chain couples TRBV27 to TRBJ1-5; D gene unclear. The germline V gene encodes CDR1 MNHEY and CDR2 SMNVEV (reference sequence). This CDR3 region has 9 residues. The CDR3 loop is CASSQPQHF. CDR3 nucleotide sequence: TGTGCCAGCAGTCAGCCCCAGCATTTT.

The chain carries TRBV7-9 and TRBJ1-2, with 7 bases lining up with TRBD1. Germline loops: CDR1 SEHNR, CDR2 FQNEAQ (reference sequence). This CDR3 is 16 amino acids long. Trimming at V came to 1 base and at J to 4 bases, leaving 9 bases not matched to a gene. DNA for the CDR3: TGTGCCAGCAGCTTAGGGCTGACAGGGTCCGTCTATGGCTACACCTTC. Its translation: CASSLGLTGSVYGYTF.

DNA for the CDR3: TGTGCCAGCAGTTTGGGCAGGCCATGGGATACGCAGTATTTT. It translates to CASSLGRPWDTQYF. The V gene is TRBV12-3 or TRBV12-4, the J gene TRBJ2-3, with unresolved D. The length of the CDR3 is 14 residues. Trimming removed 3 bases from V and 6 bases from J, with 13 bases in between.

Only one count was recorded for this clonotype. The chain employs TRBV6-5 and TRBJ1-5; D not certain. V lost 4 bases, J lost 1 base, and 5 bases lay in between. CDR1 and CDR2 from the germline V gene are MNHEY and SVGAGI. This CDR3 contains 13 residues. CDR3 sequence (DNA): TGTGCCAGCAGTTCTCAAAGCAATCAGCCCCAGCATTTT. Protein product: CASSSQSNQPQHF.

Only a few counts were recorded for this clonotype. The CDR3 DNA reads as TGTGCCAGCAGTCCCCCCGGGACAGGAGATGGCTACACCTTC. Its protein is CASSPPGTGDGYTF. The chain is built from TRBV28 and TRBJ1-2, with 8 positions matching TRBD1. The J segment lost 6 bases and the V segment lost 5 bases, leaving 8 bases of the junction unmatched. In germline, CDR1 is MDHEN, CDR2 SYDVKM. The CDR3 is 14 residues long.

V and J are TRBV12-3 or TRBV12-4 and TRBJ1-5; 9 bases fit TRBD1. J gave up 2 bases and V 7 bases, and 3 bases lay outside the gene matches. The CDR3 sequence is 14 residues long. CDR3 sequence reads: CASNDRGGNQPQHF. For the CDR3, the DNA is TGTGCCAGCAACGACAGGGGGGGCAATCAGCCCCAGCATTTT.

This clonotype was seen more than once but under ten times. The chain joins TRBV19 to TRBJ1-3; maybe TRBD1 (6 bases). Per the germline V gene, CDR1 is LNHDA and CDR2 is SQIVND (reference sequence). The CDR3 covers 15 residues. Trimming took off 6 bases at V and 4 bases at J, with 16 bases between the two ends. The CDR3 bases are TGTGCCAGTAGCCCCCCCGGGGGGCTAGGAAACACCATATATTTT. It encodes CASSPPGGLGNTIYF. Complete variable domain (other parts from reference TRBV19 and TRBJ1-3): DGGITQSPKYLFRKEGQNVTLSCEQNLNHDAMYWYRQDPGQGLRLIYYSQIVNDFQKGDIAEGYSVSREKKESFPLTVTSAQKNPTAFYLCASSPPGGLGNTIYFGEGSWLTVV.

The rearrangement joins TRBV18 to TRBJ1-2, with D maybe TRBD1 (6 bases). V lost 3 bases and J lost 3, with 17 bases in between. CDR1 is KGHSH, CDR2 LQKENI, per germline. CDR3 length: 16 amino acids. CDR3 coding DNA: TGTGCCAGCTCACCCTCACAGGGTTCGGGGGACTATGGCTACACCTTC. It encodes CASSPSQGSGDYGYTF.

This clonotype was seen only a few times. V and J are TRBV5-6 and TRBJ2-1; D gene unclear. Trimming removed 0 bases from V and 0 bases from J, with 10 bases in between. The length of the CDR3 is 16 residues. Germline loops: CDR1 SGHDT, CDR2 YYEEEE. The CDR3 protein is CASSLAGVSSYNEQFF. The CDR3 nucleotides read TGTGCCAGCAGCTTGGCCGGAGTGAGCTCCTACAATGAGCAGTTCTTC.

Sample share makes this clonotype large. This chain connects TRBV6-5 to TRBJ1-5; a weak D match, TRBD1 (6 bases). Trimming took 11 bases from V and 2 from J, leaving 10 bases between them. Per germline, CDR1 MNHEY and CDR2 SVGAGI. This CDR3 comprises 12 residues. The CDR3 region is CAGGRGNQPQHF. In DNA, the CDR3 is TGTGCCGGGGGCAGGGGCAATCAGCCCCAGCATTTT.

A word on this clonotype: Germline is not matched at one junction end, which may reflect a read error. The CDR3 protein is CASSFGGGVPYEQYF. DNA of the CDR3: TGTGCCAGCAGCTTTGGAGGGGGGGTACCCTACGAGCAGTACTTC. The J gene is TRBJ2-7, the V gene TRBV5-1; D might be TRBD2 (7 bases). Germline CDR1 is SGHRS and CDR2 is YFSETQ. The CDR3 sequence is 15 residues long.

The count of this clonotype is one. This rearrangement joins TRBV27 to TRBJ2-7, with D perhaps matching TRBD2 (6 bases). Germline values: CDR1 MNHEY, CDR2 SMNVEV (reference sequence). V was cut by 7 bases and J by 4 bases, with 14 bases left in between. This CDR3 is 13 amino acids long. The CDR3 region is CASTRPGTYEQYV. As DNA, the CDR3 is TGTGCCAGCACCCGTCCCGGGACTTACGAGCAGTACGTC.

V and J are TRBV6-5 and TRBJ1-5, with TRBD1 matching 7 bases. Germline V lookup: CDR1 MNHEY, CDR2 SVGAGI. The V and J ends lost 6 bases and 3 bases, in that order; junction bases with no gene match: 11. The CDR3 covers 16 residues. CDR3 DNA sequence: TGTGCCAGCAGCCCCTCGGGACAGTTGGACAATCAGCCCCAGCATTTT. As protein: CASSPSGQLDNQPQHF.

The chain couples TRBV20-1 to TRBJ2-5; TRBD1 is a possible D gene (6 bases). V was shortened by 3 bases and J by 2 bases, with 10 bases between the two germline ends. CDR3 length: 13 residues. Looked up from germline, CDR1 is DFQATT and CDR2 is SNEGSKA (reference sequence). Here the CDR3 DNA reads TGCAGTGCTAGTGACCAGGGGCAAGAGACCCAGTACTTC. Its translation: CSASDQGQETQYF.